Sequencing of this T cell receptor beta chain was carried out in a study of cytomegalovirus exposure and HLA in healthy donors. Findings and caveats of the study: Most TCR sequences were uncommon, yet certain public TCRs appeared in many donors. Clusters of TCRs from the first cohort tended to co-occur in the approximately 130 validation repertoires (as a later analysis found). The study labeled 164 TCR beta chains cytomegalovirus-associated.

Using immunoSEQ multiplex PCR, the repertoire was profiled, and TCRdb retains in-frame clones only, with some absent. This table holds roughly 240,000 clones, 80% to 90% found once. CDR3 size: 12 residues. The V end lost 3 bases, the J end lost 8 bases, and 10 bases lay between the germline ends. Looked up from germline, CDR1 is GTSNPN and CDR2 is SVGIG (reference sequence). Worth noting for this clone: Antigen: not known.

The sample was PBMCs. The sequence derives from a man aged 18 to 35 in good health and CMV-seronegative. The J gene is TRBJ1-4, the V gene TRBV30, with a weak D call TRBD1 (6 bases). CDR3 in amino acids: CAWRTGEEKLFF. The CDR3 coding sequence is TGTGCCTGGAGGACAGGAGAAGAAAAACTGTTTTTT. Using reference TRBV30 and TRBJ1-4 for the parts outside the CDR3, the full variable domain is SQTIHQWPATLVQPVGSPLSLECTVEGTSNPNLYWYRQAAGRGLQLLFYSVGIGQISSEVPQNLSASRPQDRQFILSSKKLLLSDSGFYLCAWRTGEEKLFFGSGTQLSVL.